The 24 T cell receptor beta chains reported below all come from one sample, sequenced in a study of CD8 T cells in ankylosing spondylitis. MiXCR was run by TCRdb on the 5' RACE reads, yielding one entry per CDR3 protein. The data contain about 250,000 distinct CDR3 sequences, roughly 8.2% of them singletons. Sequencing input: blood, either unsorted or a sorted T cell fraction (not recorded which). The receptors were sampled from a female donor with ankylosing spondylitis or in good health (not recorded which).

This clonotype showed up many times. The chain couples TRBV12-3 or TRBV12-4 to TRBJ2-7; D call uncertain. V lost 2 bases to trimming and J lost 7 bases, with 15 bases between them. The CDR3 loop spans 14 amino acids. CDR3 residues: CASSLLPPRREQYF. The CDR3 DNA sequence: TGTGCCAGCAGTTTACTACCGCCCCGAAGGGAGCAGTACTTC.

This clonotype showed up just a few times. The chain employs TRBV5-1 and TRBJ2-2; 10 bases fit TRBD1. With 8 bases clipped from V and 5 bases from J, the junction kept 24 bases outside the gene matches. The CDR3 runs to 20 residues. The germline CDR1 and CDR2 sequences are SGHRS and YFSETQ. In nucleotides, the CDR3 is TGCGCCAGTCCTCCTGGGATTAGGGTCCCAGGGACAGGGGTAACCGGGGAGCTGTTTTTT. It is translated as CASPPGIRVPGTGVTGELFF.

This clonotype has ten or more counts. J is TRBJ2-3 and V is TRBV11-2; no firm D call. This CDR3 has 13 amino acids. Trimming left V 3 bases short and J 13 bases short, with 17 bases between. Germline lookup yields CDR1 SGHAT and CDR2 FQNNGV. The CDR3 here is CASSFTGRPGKYF. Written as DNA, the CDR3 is TGTGCCAGCAGCTTCACTGGTCGGCCAGGAAAGTATTTT.

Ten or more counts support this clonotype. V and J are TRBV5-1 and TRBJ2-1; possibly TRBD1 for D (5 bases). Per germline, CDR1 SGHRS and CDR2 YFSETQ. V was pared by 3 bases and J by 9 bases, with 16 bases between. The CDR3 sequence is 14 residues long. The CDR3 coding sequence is TGCGCCAGCAGCTGGGCCCAGGGCGTGGGTGAGCAGTTCTTC. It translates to CASSWAQGVGEQFF.

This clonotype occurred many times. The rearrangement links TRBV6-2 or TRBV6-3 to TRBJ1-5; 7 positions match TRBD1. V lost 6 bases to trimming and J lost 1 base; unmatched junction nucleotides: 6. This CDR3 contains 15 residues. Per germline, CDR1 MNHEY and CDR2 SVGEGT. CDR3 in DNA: TGTGCCAGCAGGGGATTGGGACAGAGCAATCAGCCCCAGCATTTT. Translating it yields CASRGLGQSNQPQHF.

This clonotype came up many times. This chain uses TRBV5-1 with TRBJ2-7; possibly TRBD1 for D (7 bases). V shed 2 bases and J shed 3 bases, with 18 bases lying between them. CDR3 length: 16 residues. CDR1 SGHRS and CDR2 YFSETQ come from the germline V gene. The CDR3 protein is CASSFGGQLRFYEQYF. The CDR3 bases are TGCGCCAGCAGCTTCGGGGGACAGCTACGTTTCTACGAGCAGTACTTC.

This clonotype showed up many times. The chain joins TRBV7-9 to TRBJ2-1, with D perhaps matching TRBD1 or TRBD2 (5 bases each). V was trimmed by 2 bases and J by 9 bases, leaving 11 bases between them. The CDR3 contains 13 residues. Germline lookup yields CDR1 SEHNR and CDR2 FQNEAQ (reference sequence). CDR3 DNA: TGTGCCAGCAGCTTATTTGGGGGTGGTGAGCAGTTCTTC. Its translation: CASSLFGGGEQFF.

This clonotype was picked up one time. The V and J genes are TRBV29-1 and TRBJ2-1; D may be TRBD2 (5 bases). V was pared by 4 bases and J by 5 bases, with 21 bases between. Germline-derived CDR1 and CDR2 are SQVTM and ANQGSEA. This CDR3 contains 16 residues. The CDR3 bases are TGCAGCGTTGTGGTGGAGGTACGGGGTGTTCACAATGAGCAGTTCTTC. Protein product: CSVVVEVRGVHNEQFF.

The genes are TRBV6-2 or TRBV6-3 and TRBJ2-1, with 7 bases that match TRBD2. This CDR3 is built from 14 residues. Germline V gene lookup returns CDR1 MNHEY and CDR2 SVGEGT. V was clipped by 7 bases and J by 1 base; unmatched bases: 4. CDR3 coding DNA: TGTGCCAGCACCTTCGGGGGGTCCTACAATGAGCAGTTCTTC. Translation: CASTFGGSYNEQFF.

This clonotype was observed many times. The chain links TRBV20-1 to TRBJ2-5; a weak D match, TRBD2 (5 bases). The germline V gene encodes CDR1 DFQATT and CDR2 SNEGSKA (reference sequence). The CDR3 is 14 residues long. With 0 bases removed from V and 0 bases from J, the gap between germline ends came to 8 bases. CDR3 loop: CSARDGGHQETQYF. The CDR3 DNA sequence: TGCAGTGCTAGAGATGGCGGGCACCAAGAGACCCAGTACTTC.

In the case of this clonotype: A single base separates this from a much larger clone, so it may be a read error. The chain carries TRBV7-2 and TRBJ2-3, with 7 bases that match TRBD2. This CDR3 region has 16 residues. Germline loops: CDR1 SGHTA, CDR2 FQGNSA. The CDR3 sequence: CAGRRELAASTDTQYF. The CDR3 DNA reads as TGTGCCGGCAGAAGGGAGCTAGCGGCTAGCACAGATACGCAGTATTTT.

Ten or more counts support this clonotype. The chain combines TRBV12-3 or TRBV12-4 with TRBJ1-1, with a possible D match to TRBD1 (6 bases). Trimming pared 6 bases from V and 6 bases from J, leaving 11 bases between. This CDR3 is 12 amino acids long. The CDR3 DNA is TGTGCCAGCAGACCAGGGGCGGCTGAAGCTTTCTTT. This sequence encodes CASRPGAAEAFF.

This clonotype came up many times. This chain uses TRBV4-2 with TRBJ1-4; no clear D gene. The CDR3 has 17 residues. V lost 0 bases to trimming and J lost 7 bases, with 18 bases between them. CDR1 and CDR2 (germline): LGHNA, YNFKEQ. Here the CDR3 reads CASSQERSRAGGEKLFF. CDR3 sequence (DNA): TGTGCCAGCAGCCAAGAAAGGAGTAGGGCAGGAGGTGAAAAACTGTTTTTT.

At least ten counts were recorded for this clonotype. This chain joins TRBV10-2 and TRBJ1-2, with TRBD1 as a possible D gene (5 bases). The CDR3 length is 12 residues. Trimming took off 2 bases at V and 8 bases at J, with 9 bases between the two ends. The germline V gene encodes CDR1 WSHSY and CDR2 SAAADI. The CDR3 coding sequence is TGCGCCAGCAGTGAGGGGGCTGGAGGCTACACCTTC. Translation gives CASSEGAGGYTF.

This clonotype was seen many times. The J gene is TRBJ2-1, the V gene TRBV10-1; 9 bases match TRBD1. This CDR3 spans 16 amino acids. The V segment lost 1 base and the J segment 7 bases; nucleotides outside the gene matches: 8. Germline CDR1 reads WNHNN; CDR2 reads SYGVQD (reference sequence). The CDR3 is CASSEYGGTGTNEQFF. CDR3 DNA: TGCGCCAGCAGTGAGTATGGAGGGACAGGGACAAATGAGCAGTTCTTC.

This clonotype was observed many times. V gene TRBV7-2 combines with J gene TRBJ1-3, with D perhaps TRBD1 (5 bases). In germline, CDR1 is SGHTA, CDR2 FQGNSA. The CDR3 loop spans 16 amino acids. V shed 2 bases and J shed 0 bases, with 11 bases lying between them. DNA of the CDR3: TGTGCCAGCAGCTTAATCGGGACGGGCTCTGGAAACACCATATATTTT. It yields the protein CASSLIGTGSGNTIYF.

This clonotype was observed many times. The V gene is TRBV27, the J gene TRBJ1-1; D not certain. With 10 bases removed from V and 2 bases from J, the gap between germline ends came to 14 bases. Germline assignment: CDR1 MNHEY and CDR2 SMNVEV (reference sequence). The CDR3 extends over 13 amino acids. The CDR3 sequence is CATKAGFNTEAFF. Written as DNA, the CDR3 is TGTGCCACGAAGGCAGGTTTCAACACTGAAGCTTTCTTT.

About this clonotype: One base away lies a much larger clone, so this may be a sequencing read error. CDR3 coding DNA: TGCGCCAGCAGCTTGCGGGGGTCGGGAGAGGCCCAGTACTTC. Translated, it gives CASSLRGSGEAQYF. The chain couples TRBV5-1 to TRBJ2-5, with D tentatively TRBD2 (6 bases). The CDR3 extends over 14 amino acids. Per the germline V gene, CDR1 is SGHRS and CDR2 is YFSETQ. The complete variable domain, with remaining parts taken from reference TRBV5-1 and TRBJ2-5, reads KAGVTQTPRYLIKTRGQQVTLSCSPISGHRSVSWYQQTPGQGLQFLFEYFSETQRNKGNFPGRFSGRQFSNSRSEMNVSTLELGDSALYLCASSLRGSGEAQYFGPGTRLLVL.

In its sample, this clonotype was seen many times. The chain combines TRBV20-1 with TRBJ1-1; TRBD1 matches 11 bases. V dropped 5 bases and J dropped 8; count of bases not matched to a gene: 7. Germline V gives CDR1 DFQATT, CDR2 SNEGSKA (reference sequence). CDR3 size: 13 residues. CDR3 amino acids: CSAWTGGSPEAFF. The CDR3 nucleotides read TGCAGTGCTTGGACAGGGGGCTCTCCCGAAGCTTTCTTT.

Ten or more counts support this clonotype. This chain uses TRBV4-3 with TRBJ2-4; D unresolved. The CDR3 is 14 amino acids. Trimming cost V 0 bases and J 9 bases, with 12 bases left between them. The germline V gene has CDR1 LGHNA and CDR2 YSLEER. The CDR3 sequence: CASSQDNQPGIQYF. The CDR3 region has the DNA TGCGCCAGCAGCCAAGATAATCAGCCTGGCATTCAGTACTTC.

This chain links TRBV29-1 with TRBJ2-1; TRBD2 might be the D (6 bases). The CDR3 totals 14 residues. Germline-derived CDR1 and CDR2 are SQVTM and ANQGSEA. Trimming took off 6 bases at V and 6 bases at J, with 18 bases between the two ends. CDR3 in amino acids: CSVVRGISGNEQFF. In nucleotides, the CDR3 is TGCAGCGTCGTGCGCGGGATCTCGGGCAATGAGCAGTTCTTC.

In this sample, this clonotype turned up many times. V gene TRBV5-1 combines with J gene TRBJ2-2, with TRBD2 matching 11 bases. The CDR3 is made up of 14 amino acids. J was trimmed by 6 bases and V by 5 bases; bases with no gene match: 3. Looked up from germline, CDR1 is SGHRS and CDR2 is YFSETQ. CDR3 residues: CASSLAGGSGELFF. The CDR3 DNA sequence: TGCGCCAGCAGTCTAGCGGGAGGATCCGGGGAGCTGTTTTTT.

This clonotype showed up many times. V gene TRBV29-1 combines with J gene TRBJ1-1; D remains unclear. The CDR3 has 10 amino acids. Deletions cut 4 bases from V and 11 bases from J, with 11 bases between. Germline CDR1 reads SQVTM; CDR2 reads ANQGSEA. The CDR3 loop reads CSVVGRWAFF. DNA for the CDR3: TGCAGCGTTGTCGGAAGGTGGGCTTTCTTT.

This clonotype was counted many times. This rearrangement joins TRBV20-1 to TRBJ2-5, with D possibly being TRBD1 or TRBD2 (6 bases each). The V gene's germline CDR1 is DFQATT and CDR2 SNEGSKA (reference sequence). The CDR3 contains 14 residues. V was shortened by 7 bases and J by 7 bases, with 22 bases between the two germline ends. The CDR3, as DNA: TGCAGTGGGTCTGGAGGGACATTCTCTGCGACCCAGTACTTC. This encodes CSGSGGTFSATQYF.